The rows below give T cell receptor beta chains drawn from one sample of a study of CD8+ T cells in alopecia areata. The protocol was immunoSEQ multiplex PCR, while the TCRdb copy is restricted to in-frame clones and leaves out a portion. The data contain hundreds of thousands of clones, 50% to 60% of them singletons. The material sequenced was CD4+ T cells sorted from blood, taken at week 0. The origin of the receptors is a human donor with alopecia areata. CDR3s include the opening cysteine and the closing phenylalanine or tryptophan. The D gene is left open where the match is weak. Not every row has a clone size; where given, it reads once, few, many or a size class.

abundance: -
j_gene: TRBJ2-7
d_gene: TRBD1
v_gene: TRBV6-5
CDR3aa: CASSQTGPYEQYF
CDR3nt: TGTGCCAGCAGTCAGACAGGGCCCTACGAGCAGTACTTC

abundance: -
j_gene: TRBJ2-5
d_gene: -
v_gene: TRBV5-6
CDR3aa: CASSGDFQETQYF
CDR3nt: TGTGCCAGCAGTGGGGACTTTCAAGAGACCCAGTACTTC

abundance: -
j_gene: TRBJ2-7
d_gene: -
v_gene: TRBV7-9
CDR3aa: CASSLRDLTYEQYF
CDR3nt: TGTGCCAGCAGCCTCCGGGACTTAACCTACGAGCAGTACTTC

abundance: -
j_gene: TRBJ1-2
d_gene: -
v_gene: TRBV7-9
CDR3aa: CASSLFPAEGAPNYGYTF
CDR3nt: TGTGCCAGCAGCTTGTTCCCCGCGGAGGGAGCACCTAACTATGGCTACACCTTC

abundance: -
j_gene: TRBJ2-7
d_gene: -
v_gene: TRBV30
CDR3aa: CAWSAQSSYEQYF
CDR3nt: TGTGCCTGGAGTGCCCAGTCCTCCTACGAGCAGTACTTC

abundance: few
j_gene: TRBJ1-5
d_gene: -
v_gene: TRBV15
CDR3aa: CATSRDFLSNQPQHF
CDR3nt: TGTGCCACCAGCAGAGATTTCCTGAGCAATCAGCCCCAGCATTTT

abundance: few
j_gene: TRBJ1-2
d_gene: TRBD1
v_gene: TRBV29-1
CDR3aa: CSVLKRTGSRYGYTF
CDR3nt: TGCAGCGTTCTGAAACGGACAGGGAGTCGGTATGGCTACACCTTC

abundance: -
j_gene: TRBJ2-5
d_gene: -
v_gene: TRBV4-1
CDR3aa: CASSQEGLEETQYF
CDR3nt: TGCGCCAGCAGCCAAGAAGGACTCGAAGAGACCCAGTACTTC

abundance: few
j_gene: TRBJ2-3
d_gene: -
v_gene: TRBV18
CDR3aa: CASSPSSTDTQYF
CDR3nt: TGTGCCAGCTCGCCCAGCAGCACAGATACGCAGTATTTT

abundance: -
j_gene: TRBJ1-2
d_gene: TRBD1
v_gene: TRBV6-1
CDR3aa: CASSELGRGPSNYGYTF
CDR3nt: TGTGCCAGCAGTGAACTCGGCAGGGGGCCGTCTAACTATGGCTACACCTTC

abundance: -
j_gene: TRBJ1-6
d_gene: TRBD1
v_gene: TRBV5-1
CDR3aa: CASSTGTENSPLHF
CDR3nt: TGCGCCAGCAGCACTGGGACAGAAAATTCACCCCTCCACTTT

abundance: -
j_gene: TRBJ2-3
d_gene: -
v_gene: TRBV25-1
CDR3aa: CASSERGIWQYF
CDR3nt: TGTGCCAGCAGTGAACGGGGAATATGGCAGTATTTT

abundance: -
j_gene: TRBJ1-1
d_gene: -
v_gene: TRBV30
CDR3aa: CAWSPAGRNTEAFF
CDR3nt: TGTGCCTGGAGTCCGGCCGGGAGGAACACTGAAGCTTTCTTT